A selection of T cell receptor beta chains follows, all from one sample in a study of human T cells and chemical hapten exposure. Via MiXCR, TCRdb re-called the 5' RACE reads, giving one row per CDR3 protein. In the table there are 95,000 to 120,000 distinct CDR3 sequences, roughly 18% of which are singletons. The receptor source for this set is a human donor in good health. Each CDR3 is given with its conserved first and last residue. Fields, in order: clone size, V gene, J gene, D gene, CDR3 protein, CDR3 DNA. The D gene is left open where the match is weak. Clone size is given for some rows only: seen once, a few or many times, or a class if the clone is expanded.

many,TRBV11-2,TRBJ2-4,TRBD1,CASSLDTGGENIQYF,TGTGCCAGCAGCTTAGATACAGGGGGCGAAAACATTCAGTACTTC
.,TRBV7-9,TRBJ1-1,.,CASSQTSRGEGLNEAFF,TGTGCCAGCAGCCAGACGTCACGCGGGGAGGGCCTTAATGAAGCTTTCTTT
.,TRBV11-2,TRBJ2-7,TRBD1,CASSSIQGQGAPEQYF,TGTGCCAGCAGCTCCATCCAAGGACAGGGGGCGCCTGAGCAGTACTTC
.,TRBV29-1,TRBJ1-2,.,CSVRYRAGYTF,TGCAGCGTTCGATACAGGGCTGGCTACACCTTC
.,TRBV24-1,TRBJ1-5,.,CATSDPRDGGWGQPQHF,TGTGCCACCAGTGATCCCCGAGACGGCGGTTGGGGTCAGCCCCAGCATTTT
few,TRBV28,TRBJ1-1,.,CASSLLDTEAFF,TGTGCCAGCAGTTTGTTGGACACTGAAGCTTTCTTT
.,TRBV29-1,TRBJ2-2,.,CSVTSRNTGELFF,TGCAGCGTAACCTCTCGGAACACCGGGGAGCTGTTTTTT
.,TRBV11-2,TRBJ2-1,TRBD2,CASSLGVAGYNEQFF,TGTGCCAGCAGCTTAGGAGTAGCGGGGTACAATGAGCAGTTCTTC
few,TRBV11-2,TRBJ1-1,.,CASSLAGAKTEAFF,TGTGCCAGCAGCTTGGCAGGGGCGAAAACTGAAGCTTTCTTT
once,TRBV28,TRBJ2-1,TRBD2,CASSNGAGERNEQFF,TGTGCCAGCTCGAACGGAGCGGGAGAACGCAATGAGCAGTTCTTC
.,TRBV28,TRBJ2-3,.,CASSYRVLYF,TGTGCCAGCAGTTACCGGGTCCTGTATTTT
once,TRBV29-1,TRBJ2-7,.,CSVEDRARSLYGQYF,TGCAGCGTTGAAGATAGGGCCAGATCCCTCTATGGGCAGTACTTC
.,TRBV6-5,TRBJ2-2,.,CASSEGLNTGELFF,TGTGCCAGCAGCGAGGGACTGAACACCGGGGAGCTGTTTTTT
few,TRBV16,TRBJ2-3,.,CASSQSNVQYF,TGTGCCAGCAGCCAATCGAATGTGCAGTATTTT
.,TRBV28,TRBJ1-3,TRBD1,CASSSDRVGNTIYF,TGTGCCAGCAGTTCGGACAGGGTTGGAAACACCATATATTTT
.,TRBV7-2,TRBJ1-5,.,CASSLAGVSNQPQHF,TGTGCCAGCAGTTTAGCAGGGGTTAGCAATCAGCCCCAGCATTTT
few,TRBV5-1,TRBJ1-2,TRBD1,CASSGGQGRRGYGYTF,TGCGCCAGCAGCGGGGGACAGGGCCGGAGGGGCTATGGCTACACCTTC
few,TRBV6-5,TRBJ2-4,.,CASSYLGGIAKNIQYF,TGTGCCAGCAGTTACTTAGGGGGAATAGCCAAAAACATTCAGTACTTC
.,TRBV6-2/TRBV6-3,TRBJ2-5,.,CASATRMGETQYF,TGTGCCAGCGCCACGCGGATGGGGGAGACCCAGTACTTC
.,TRBV21-1,TRBJ1-6,.,CASSKPSPPDRENSPLHF,TGTGCCAGCAGCAAGCCATCCCCCCCGGACAGGGAGAATTCACCCCTCCACTTT
.,TRBV10-1,TRBJ2-2,TRBD2,CASSTPGLAGGTGELFF,TGCGCCAGCAGTACCCCGGGACTAGCGGGAGGAACCGGGGAGCTGTTTTTT
.,TRBV6-6,TRBJ1-1,.,CASSYDILNTEAFF,TGTGCCAGCAGTTATGACATTCTGAACACTGAAGCTTTCTTT
few,TRBV18,TRBJ2-5,.,CASFSSDDETQYF,TGTGCCAGCTTTTCTAGCGATGACGAGACCCAGTACTTC
few,TRBV20-1,TRBJ2-7,.,CSARGTVYEQYF,TGCAGTGCTAGAGGGACAGTCTACGAGCAGTACTTC
.,TRBV21-1,TRBJ1-5,.,CARRQGNQPQHF,TGTGCCCGCAGACAGGGGAATCAGCCCCAGCATTTT
.,TRBV5-1,TRBJ2-2,.,CASSLAILTNTGELFF,TGCGCCAGCAGCTTAGCAATCCTAACGAACACCGGGGAGCTGTTTTTT
.,TRBV12-3/TRBV12-4,TRBJ2-7,.,CASSSLRGDSSYEQYF,TGTGCCAGCAGCTCCCTCCGAGGTGATAGCTCCTACGAGCAGTACTTC
few,TRBV9,TRBJ2-7,.,CASSVRDTTYEQYF,TGTGCCAGCAGCGTCCGGGACACCACCTACGAGCAGTACTTC
many,TRBV7-2,TRBJ1-5,.,CASSLAGPLNYQPQHF,TGTGCCAGCAGCTTAGCGGGGCCCCTAAATTATCAGCCCCAGCATTTT
.,TRBV20-1,TRBJ1-2,TRBD1,CSASSGTGGYGYTF,TGCAGTGCTTCCTCCGGGACAGGGGGATATGGCTACACCTTC
.,TRBV20-1,TRBJ1-5,TRBD1,CSARVGGQVSNQPQHF,TGCAGTGCTAGAGTCGGAGGACAGGTCAGCAATCAGCCCCAGCATTTT
.,TRBV11-2,TRBJ2-7,TRBD2,CASSLTSGASYEQYF,TGTGCCAGCAGCTTAACTAGCGGGGCATCCTACGAGCAGTACTTC
.,TRBV9,TRBJ2-3,.,CASSVGQPDTQYF,TGTGCCAGCAGCGTAGGGCAGCCAGATACGCAGTATTTT
many,TRBV7-2,TRBJ1-1,.,CASRNTEAFF,TGTGCCAGCAGAAACACTGAAGCTTTCTTT
.,TRBV19,TRBJ1-5,.,CASRPQVYQPQHF,TGTGCCAGTAGACCACAGGTATATCAGCCCCAGCATTTT
.,TRBV20-1,TRBJ2-7,TRBD2,CSARSSGVVGYEQYF,TGCAGTGCTAGATCTAGCGGGGTCGTGGGTTACGAGCAGTACTTC
.,TRBV7-8,TRBJ1-2,.,CASSLQGNYGYTF,TGTGCCAGCAGCTTGCAAGGAAACTATGGCTACACCTTC
.,TRBV29-1,TRBJ2-7,.,CSVEVISYEQYF,TGCAGCGTTGAAGTAATCTCCTACGAGCAGTACTTC
.,TRBV6-1,TRBJ2-7,.,CASSLESSYEQYF,TGTGCCAGCAGTTTAGAATCGTCCTACGAGCAGTACTTC
.,TRBV14,TRBJ2-3,.,CASSRGAPLQDTQYF,TGTGCCAGCAGTAGGGGGGCGCCCTTGCAGGATACGCAGTATTTT
medium-sized,TRBV29-1,TRBJ1-1,TRBD1,CSVTRTGDTEAFF,TGCAGCGTTACCAGAACAGGGGACACTGAAGCTTTCTTT
few,TRBV28,TRBJ1-5,.,CASSPSQRGTQQPQHF,TGTGCCAGCAGCCCTTCGCAACGGGGTACACAACAGCCCCAGCATTTT
few,TRBV3-1,TRBJ2-1,TRBD2,CASSQDRTSGSYNEQFF,TGTGCCAGCAGCCAAGATCGGACTAGCGGCTCCTACAATGAGCAGTTCTTC
.,TRBV5-1,TRBJ2-3,TRBD1,CASSQGQGGTDTQYF,TGCGCCAGCAGCCAGGGACAGGGAGGCACAGATACGCAGTATTTT
.,TRBV18,TRBJ2-4,.,CASSPGGGSLNSKNIQYF,TGTGCCAGCTCACCAGGTGGCGGGTCACTTAACTCCAAAAACATTCAGTACTTC
.,TRBV9,TRBJ2-3,TRBD2,CASSTRGTSRTDTQYF,TGTGCCAGCAGCACGCGCGGGACTAGCAGGACAGATACGCAGTATTTT
many,TRBV15,TRBJ2-4,.,CATSRDGAGIAKNIQYF,TGTGCCACCAGCAGAGATGGGGCGGGGATAGCCAAAAACATTCAGTACTTC
.,TRBV12-3/TRBV12-4,TRBJ2-7,.,CASSPGYYEQYF,TGTGCCAGCAGTCCGGGGTACTACGAGCAGTACTTC
few,TRBV29-1,TRBJ1-1,TRBD1,CSAGQGITEAFF,TGCAGCGCTGGACAGGGGATTACTGAAGCTTTCTTT
.,TRBV3-1,TRBJ1-3,.,CASSQGGTGNTIYF,TGTGCCAGCAGCCAGGGGGGCACTGGAAACACCATATATTTT
few,TRBV5-5,TRBJ1-2,.,CASSPDRNGGYGYTF,TGTGCCAGCAGCCCCGACAGGAATGGCGGCTATGGCTACACCTTC
few,TRBV3-1,TRBJ1-2,.,CASSQDEAGRGDGYTF,TGTGCCAGCAGCCAAGATGAAGCAGGGAGAGGCGATGGCTACACCTTC
few,TRBV19,TRBJ1-1,.,CASSKRTLNTEAFF,TGTGCCAGTAGTAAAAGGACTTTAAACACTGAAGCTTTCTTT
once,TRBV5-8,TRBJ1-2,.,CASRRPGLYGYTF,TGTGCCAGCAGGCGGCCAGGTCTCTATGGCTACACCTTC
.,TRBV3-1,TRBJ2-3,TRBD1,CASSQDDQGVSGDTQYF,TGTGCCAGCAGCCAAGATGATCAGGGGGTGTCCGGGGATACGCAGTATTTT